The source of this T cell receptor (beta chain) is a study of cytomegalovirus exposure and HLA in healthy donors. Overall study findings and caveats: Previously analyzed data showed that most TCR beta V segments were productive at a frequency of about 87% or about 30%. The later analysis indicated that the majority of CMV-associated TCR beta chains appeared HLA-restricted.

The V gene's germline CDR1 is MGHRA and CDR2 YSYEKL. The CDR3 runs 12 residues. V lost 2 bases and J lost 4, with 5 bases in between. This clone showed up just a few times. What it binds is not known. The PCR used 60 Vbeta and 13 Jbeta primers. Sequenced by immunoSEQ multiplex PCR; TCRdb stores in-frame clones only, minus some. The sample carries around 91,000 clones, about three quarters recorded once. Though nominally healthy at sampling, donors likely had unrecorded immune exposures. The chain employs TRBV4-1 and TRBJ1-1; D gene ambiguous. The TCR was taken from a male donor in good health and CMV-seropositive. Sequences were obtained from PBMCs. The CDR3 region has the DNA TGCGCCAGCAGCCAACGGGGCACTGAAGCTTTCTTT. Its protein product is CASSQRGTEAFF.